Sequencing of this T cell receptor beta chain was carried out in a study of cytomegalovirus exposure and HLA in healthy donors. From germline, CDR1 is SQVTM and CDR2 ANQGSEA. Trimming shortened V by 2 bases and J by 0 bases, and 8 bases separated the two germline ends. The CDR3 totals 14 residues. PCR amplification relied on 60 Vbeta primers (plus 13 Jbeta primers). The repertoire was sequenced with immunoSEQ multiplex PCR; TCRdb's copy has only in-frame clones and lacks some. Counted here are about 150,000 clones, 75% occurring once; the ten biggest clones make up more than 6.5%. The chain joins TRBV29-1 to TRBJ2-1; D possibly corresponds to TRBD2 (5 bases). The sequence was collected from a man aged 25-45 years in good health and CMV-seronegative. Sequenced material: PBMCs. CDR3 amino acids: CSVEPSNSYNEQFF. CDR3 coding DNA: TGCAGCGTTGAACCTAGCAACTCCTACAATGAGCAGTTCTTC.